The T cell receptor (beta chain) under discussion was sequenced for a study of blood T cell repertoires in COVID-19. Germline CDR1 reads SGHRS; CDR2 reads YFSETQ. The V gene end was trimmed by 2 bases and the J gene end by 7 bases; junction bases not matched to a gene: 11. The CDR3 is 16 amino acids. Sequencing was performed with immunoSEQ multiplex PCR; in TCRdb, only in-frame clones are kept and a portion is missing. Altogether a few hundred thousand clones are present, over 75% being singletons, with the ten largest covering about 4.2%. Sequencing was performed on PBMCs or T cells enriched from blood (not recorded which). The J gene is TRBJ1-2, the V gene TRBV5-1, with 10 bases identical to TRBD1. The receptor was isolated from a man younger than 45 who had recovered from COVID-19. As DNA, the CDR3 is TGCGCCAGCAGCTTTGATTCTGACAGGGGGCAGGGTGGCTACACCTTC. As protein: CASSFDSDRGQGGYTF.